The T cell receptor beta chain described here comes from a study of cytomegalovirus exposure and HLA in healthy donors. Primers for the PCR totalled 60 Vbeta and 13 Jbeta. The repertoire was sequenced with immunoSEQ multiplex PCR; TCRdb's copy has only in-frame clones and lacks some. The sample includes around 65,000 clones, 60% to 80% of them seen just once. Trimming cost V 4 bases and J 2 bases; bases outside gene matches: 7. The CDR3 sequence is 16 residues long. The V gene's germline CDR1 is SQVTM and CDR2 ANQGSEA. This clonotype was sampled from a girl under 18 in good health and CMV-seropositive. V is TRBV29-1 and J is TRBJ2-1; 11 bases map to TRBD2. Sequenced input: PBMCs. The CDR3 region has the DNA TGCAGCGTTGCTAGCGGGAGGACTTCGGCCTACAATGAGCAGTTCTTC. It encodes CSVASGRTSAYNEQFF.